The 10 T cell receptor beta chains given below trace back to one sample, sequenced in a study of cytomegalovirus exposure and HLA in healthy donors. The PCR had 60 Vbeta and 13 Jbeta primers. Using immunoSEQ multiplex PCR, the repertoire was profiled, and TCRdb retains in-frame clones only, with some absent. The profile shows roughly 100,000 clones, 65% to 75% of them singletons. Sequencing was done on a sample of PBMCs. All receptors derive from a woman aged 40 to 50 in good health and CMV-seronegative.

The V gene is TRBV10-3, the J gene TRBJ2-1; 10 bases fit TRBD2. The CDR3 sequence is 15 residues long. V was clipped by 0 bases and J by 8 bases; unmatched bases: 4. In germline, CDR1 is ENHRY, CDR2 SYGVKD. CDR3 region: CAISESVAGGHEQFF. The CDR3 nucleotides are TGTGCCATCAGTGAGTCTGTAGCGGGAGGCCATGAGCAGTTCTTC.

This clone was detected only a few times. The chain joins TRBV4-3 to TRBJ2-2, with 10 nucleotides matching TRBD2. Germline V gene data show CDR1 as LGHNA and CDR2 as YSLEER. The CDR3 extends over 15 amino acids. Losses at the gene ends were 1 base for V and 4 bases for J; bases not matched to a gene: 0. CDR3 residues: CASSQVAGGTGELFF. In nucleotides, the CDR3 is TGCGCCAGCAGCCAAGTAGCGGGGGGCACCGGGGAGCTGTTTTTT.

V gene TRBV19 combines with J gene TRBJ2-7, with 7 positions matching TRBD1. V gave up 8 bases and J gave up 3 bases; unmatched junction bases: 7. The CDR3 has 13 amino acids. Germline-derived CDR1 and CDR2 are LNHDA and SQIVND (reference sequence). As DNA, the CDR3 is TGTGCCAGTCCGCTCACAGGGGTCTACGAGCAGTACTTC. Protein product: CASPLTGVYEQYF.

Points on this clone: One end of the junction varies from germline; a read error may be responsible. This chain joins TRBV7-9 and TRBJ2-5; 7 bases agree with TRBD1. In germline, CDR1 is SEHNR, CDR2 FQNEAQ (reference sequence). This CDR3 contains 17 residues. CDR3 residues: CSSSFGATGWRQETQYF. The CDR3 DNA reads TGTTCCAGCAGCTTTGGGGCGACAGGGTGGCGACAAGAGACCCAGTACTTC.

The chain has TRBV7-8 and TRBJ2-5; 12 bases align to TRBD2. V shed 1 base and J 0 bases; nucleotides not matched to a gene: 9. Germline values: CDR1 SGHVS, CDR2 FQNEAQ. The CDR3 has 19 amino acids. The CDR3 region has the DNA TGTGCCAGCAGCTTAGTTATACTAGCGGGGGGCCAAAACCAAGAGACCCAGTACTTC. Translating gives CASSLVILAGGQNQETQYF.

The rearrangement links TRBV7-6 to TRBJ1-1; D remains ambiguous. V was shortened by 5 bases and J by 1 base, with 20 bases between the two germline ends. The CDR3 has 17 residues. Germline values: CDR1 SGHVS, CDR2 FNYEAQ. The CDR3 DNA is TGTGCCAGCAGCCCCCCTCATACCCCTGGGAGGAACACTGAAGCTTTCTTT. Translated, it gives CASSPPHTPGRNTEAFF.

The chain joins TRBV9 to TRBJ2-1; D possibly corresponds to TRBD2 (6 bases). The V and J ends lost 0 bases and 0 bases respectively, with 22 bases between them. This CDR3 comprises 20 residues. In germline, CDR1 is SGDLS, CDR2 YYNGEE. DNA for the CDR3: TGTGCCAGCAGCGTAGATGGTCTAGCGCGCCCTACTAGCTCCTACAATGAGCAGTTCTTC. This translates into CASSVDGLARPTSSYNEQFF.

V gene TRBV9 combines with J gene TRBJ1-1, with 7 bases matching TRBD1. J lost 5 bases, V lost 3 bases, and 4 bases had no gene match. Germline assignment: CDR1 SGDLS and CDR2 YYNGEE. The CDR3 loop spans 13 amino acids. CDR3 amino acids: CASSGGGETEAFF. The CDR3 DNA follows: TGTGCCAGCAGCGGAGGGGGCGAGACTGAAGCTTTCTTT.

V and J are TRBV5-8 and TRBJ2-3; D unresolved. Trimming took 3 bases from V and 1 from J, leaving 3 bases between them. Germline V gene data show CDR1 as SGHTS and CDR2 as YDEGEE. This CDR3 is 12 amino acids long. CDR3 DNA: TGTGCCAGCAGCTCGGGCACAGATACGCAGTATTTT. This codes for CASSSGTDTQYF.

The genes are TRBV9 and TRBJ2-1; D not resolved. This CDR3 has 13 residues. The germline V and J ends were trimmed by 4 bases and 6 bases, with 11 bases remaining between them. Germline CDR1 is SGDLS and CDR2 is YYNGEE. The CDR3 here is CASSTPPSNEQFF. As DNA, the CDR3 is TGTGCCAGCAGCACACCCCCCTCCAATGAGCAGTTCTTC.